The clone carrying this T cell receptor beta chain was seen at least ten times. Its antigen is still unknown. This sample is drawn from a study of T cells in Graves' hyperthyroidism and ophthalmopathy. General study results and limits: Most clonotypes that expanded in the thyroid above 0.001 also showed up in blood. Model-based prediction identified ophthalmopathy a median around 6.5 months prior to its onset.

RNA transcripts served as the template for amplifying TCR beta CDR3 regions. The HTBI set primed first-round TCR CDR3 RT-PCR. TCRdb itself ran the multiplex PCR reads through MiXCR, one entry per CDR3 protein. The table lists roughly 560,000 distinct CDR3 sequences, roughly 14% of them singletons, with about 4% in the top ten. The material sequenced was blood. The TCR originated in a woman between 35 and 50 years old with Graves' ophthalmopathy.

The CDR3 coding sequence is TGTGCCAGCGGGAGGGGGGAAGAGACCCAGTACTTC. The encoded protein is CASGRGEETQYF. The chain employs TRBV12-3 or TRBV12-4 and TRBJ2-5; TRBD2 might be the D (7 bases). The CDR3 is 12 amino acids. V gave up 8 bases and J gave up 3 bases, with 10 bases separating them.